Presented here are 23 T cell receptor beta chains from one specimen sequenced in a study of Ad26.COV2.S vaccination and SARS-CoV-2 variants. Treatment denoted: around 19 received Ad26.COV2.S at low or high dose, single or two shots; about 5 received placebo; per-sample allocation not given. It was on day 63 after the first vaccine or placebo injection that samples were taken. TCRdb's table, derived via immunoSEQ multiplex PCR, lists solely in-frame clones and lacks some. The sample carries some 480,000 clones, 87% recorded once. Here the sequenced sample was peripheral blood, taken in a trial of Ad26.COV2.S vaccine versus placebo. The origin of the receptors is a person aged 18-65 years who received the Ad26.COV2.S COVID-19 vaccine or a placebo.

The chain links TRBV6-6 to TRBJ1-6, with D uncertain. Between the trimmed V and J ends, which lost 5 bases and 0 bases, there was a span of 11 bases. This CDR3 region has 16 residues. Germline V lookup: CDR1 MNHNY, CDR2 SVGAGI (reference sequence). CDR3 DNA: TGTGCCAGCAGTCCCAACAGAAGCTCCTATAATTCACCCCTCCACTTT. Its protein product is CASSPNRSSYNSPLHF.

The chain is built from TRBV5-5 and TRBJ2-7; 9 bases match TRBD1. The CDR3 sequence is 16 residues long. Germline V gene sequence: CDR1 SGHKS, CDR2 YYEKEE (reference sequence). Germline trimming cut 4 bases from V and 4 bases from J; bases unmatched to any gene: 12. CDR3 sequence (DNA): TGTGCCAGCAGCCCGATTGGACAGGGGAATTTTTACGAGCAGTACTTC. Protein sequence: CASSPIGQGNFYEQYF.

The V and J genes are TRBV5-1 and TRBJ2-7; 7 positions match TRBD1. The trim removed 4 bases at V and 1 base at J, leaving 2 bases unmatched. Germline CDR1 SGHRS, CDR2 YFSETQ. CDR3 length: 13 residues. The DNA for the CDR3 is TGCGCCAGCAGCCGGGACAGATCCTACGAGCAGTACTTC. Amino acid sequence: CASSRDRSYEQYF. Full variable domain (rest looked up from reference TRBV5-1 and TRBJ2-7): KAGVTQTPRYLIKTRGQQVTLSCSPISGHRSVSWYQQTPGQGLQFLFEYFSETQRNKGNFPGRFSGRQFSNSRSEMNVSTLELGDSALYLCASSRDRSYEQYFGPGTRLTVT.

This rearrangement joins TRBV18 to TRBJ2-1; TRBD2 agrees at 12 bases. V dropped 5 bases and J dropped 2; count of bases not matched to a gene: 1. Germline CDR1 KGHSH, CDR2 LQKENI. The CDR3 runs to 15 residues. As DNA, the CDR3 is TGTGCCAGCTCAGGACTAGCGGGAACCTACAATGAGCAGTTCTTC. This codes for CASSGLAGTYNEQFF.

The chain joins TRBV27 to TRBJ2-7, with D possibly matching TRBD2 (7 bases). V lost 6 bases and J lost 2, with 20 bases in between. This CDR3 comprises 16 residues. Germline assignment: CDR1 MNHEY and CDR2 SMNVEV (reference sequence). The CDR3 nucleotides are TGTGCCAGCAGATGGGGCGGGGGCCGGGGTACCTACGAGCAGTACTTC. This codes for CASRWGGGRGTYEQYF.

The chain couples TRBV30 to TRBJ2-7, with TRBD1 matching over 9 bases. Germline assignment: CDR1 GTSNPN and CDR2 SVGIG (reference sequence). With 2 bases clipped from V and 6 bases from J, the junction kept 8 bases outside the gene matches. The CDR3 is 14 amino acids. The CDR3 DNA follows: TGTGCCTGGAGTTTAGGGACAGGGTTGTCCGAGCAGTACTTC. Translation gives CAWSLGTGLSEQYF.

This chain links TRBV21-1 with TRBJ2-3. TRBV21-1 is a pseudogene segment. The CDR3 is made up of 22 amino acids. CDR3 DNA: TGTGCCAGCAGCAAAGCGCTTAACGGTGCGAGGAGGGGGGCGGCGGAGGCGGATACGCAGTATTTT. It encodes CASSKALNGARRGAAEADTQYF.

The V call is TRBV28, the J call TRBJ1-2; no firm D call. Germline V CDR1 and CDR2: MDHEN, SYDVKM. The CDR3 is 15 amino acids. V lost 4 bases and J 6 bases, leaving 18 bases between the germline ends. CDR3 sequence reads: CASSSLPLLGNGYTF. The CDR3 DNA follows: TGTGCCAGCAGTTCCCTCCCTTTACTTGGGAATGGCTACACCTTC.

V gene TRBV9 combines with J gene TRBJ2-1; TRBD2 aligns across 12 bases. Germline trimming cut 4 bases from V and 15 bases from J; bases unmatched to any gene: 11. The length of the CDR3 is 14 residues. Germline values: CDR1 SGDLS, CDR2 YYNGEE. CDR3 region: CASSPPTSGSPTFF. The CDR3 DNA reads TGTGCCAGCAGCCCCCCGACTAGCGGGAGCCCTACGTTCTTC.

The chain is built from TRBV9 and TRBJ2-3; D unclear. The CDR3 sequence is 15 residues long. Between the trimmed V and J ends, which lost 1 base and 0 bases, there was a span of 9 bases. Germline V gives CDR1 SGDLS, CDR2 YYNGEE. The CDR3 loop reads CASSVFGDSTDTQYF. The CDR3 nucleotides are TGTGCCAGCAGCGTATTCGGCGATAGCACAGATACGCAGTATTTT.

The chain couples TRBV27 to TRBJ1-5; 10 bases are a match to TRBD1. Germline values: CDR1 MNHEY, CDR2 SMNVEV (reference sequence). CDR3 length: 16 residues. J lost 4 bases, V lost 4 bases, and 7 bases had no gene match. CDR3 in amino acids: CASSYFGTGVNQPQHF. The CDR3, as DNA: TGTGCCAGCAGTTATTTCGGGACAGGGGTAAATCAGCCCCAGCATTTT.

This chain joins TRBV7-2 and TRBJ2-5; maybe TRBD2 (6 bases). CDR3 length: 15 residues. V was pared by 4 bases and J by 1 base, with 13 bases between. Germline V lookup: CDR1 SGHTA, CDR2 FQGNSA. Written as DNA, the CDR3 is TGTGCCAGCAGCTGGGGAGGATCCTTCCAAGAGACCCAGTACTTC. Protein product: CASSWGGSFQETQYF.

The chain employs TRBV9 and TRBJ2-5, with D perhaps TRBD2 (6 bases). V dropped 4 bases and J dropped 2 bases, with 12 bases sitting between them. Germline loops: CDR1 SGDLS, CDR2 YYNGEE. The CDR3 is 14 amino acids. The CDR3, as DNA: TGTGCCAGCAGCCTCGGACTACAACAAGAGACCCAGTACTTC. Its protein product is CASSLGLQQETQYF. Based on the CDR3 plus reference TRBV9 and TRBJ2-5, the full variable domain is DSGVTQTPKHLITATGQRVTLRCSPRSGDLSVYWYQQSLDQGLQFLIQYYNGEERAKGNILERFSAQQFPDLHSELNLSSLELGDSALYFCASSLGLQQETQYFGPGTRLLVL.

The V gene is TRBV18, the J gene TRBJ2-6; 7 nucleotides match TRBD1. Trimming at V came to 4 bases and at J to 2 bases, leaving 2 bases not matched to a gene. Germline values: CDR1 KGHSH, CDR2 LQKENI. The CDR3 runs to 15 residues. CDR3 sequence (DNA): TGTGCCAGCTCACTAACAGGGGCTGGGGCCAACGTCCTGACTTTC. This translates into CASSLTGAGANVLTF.

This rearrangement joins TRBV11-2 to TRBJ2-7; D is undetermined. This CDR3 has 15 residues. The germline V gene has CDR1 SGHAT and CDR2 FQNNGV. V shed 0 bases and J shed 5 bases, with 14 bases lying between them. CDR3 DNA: TGTGCCAGCAGCTTAGATCTAGGGTTCGGTCACGAGCAGTACTTC. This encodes CASSLDLGFGHEQYF.

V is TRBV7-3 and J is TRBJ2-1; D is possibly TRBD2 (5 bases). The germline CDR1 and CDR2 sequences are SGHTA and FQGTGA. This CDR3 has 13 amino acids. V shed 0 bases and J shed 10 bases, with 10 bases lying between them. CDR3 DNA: TGTGCCAGCAGCTTAACCAACTCGGGGGAGCAGTTCTTC. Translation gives CASSLTNSGEQFF.

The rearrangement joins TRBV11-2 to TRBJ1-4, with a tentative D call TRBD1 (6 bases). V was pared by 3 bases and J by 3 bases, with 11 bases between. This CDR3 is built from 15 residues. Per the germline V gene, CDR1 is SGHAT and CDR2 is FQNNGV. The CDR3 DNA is TGTGCCAGCAGCTTTCCGGGGGCCCCTAATGAAAAACTGTTTTTT. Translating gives CASSFPGAPNEKLFF.

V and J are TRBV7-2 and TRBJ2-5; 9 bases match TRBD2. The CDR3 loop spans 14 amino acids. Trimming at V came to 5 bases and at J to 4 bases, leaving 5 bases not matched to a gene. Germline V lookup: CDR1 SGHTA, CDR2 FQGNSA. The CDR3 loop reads CASSQGLAGETQYF. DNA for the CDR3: TGTGCCAGCAGCCAGGGACTAGCAGGAGAGACCCAGTACTTC.

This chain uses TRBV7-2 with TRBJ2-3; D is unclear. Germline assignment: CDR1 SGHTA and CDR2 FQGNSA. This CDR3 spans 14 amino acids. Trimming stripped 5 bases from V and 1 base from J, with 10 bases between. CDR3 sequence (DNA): TGTGCCAGCAGCCCCTGGACGGGCACAGATACGCAGTATTTT. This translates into CASSPWTGTDTQYF.

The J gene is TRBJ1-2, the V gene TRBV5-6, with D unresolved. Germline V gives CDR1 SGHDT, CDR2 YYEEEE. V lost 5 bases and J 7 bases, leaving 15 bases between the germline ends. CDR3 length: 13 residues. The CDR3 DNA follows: TGTGCCAGCAGATCTGGGCCAATAGGTGGCTACACCTTC. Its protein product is CASRSGPIGGYTF.

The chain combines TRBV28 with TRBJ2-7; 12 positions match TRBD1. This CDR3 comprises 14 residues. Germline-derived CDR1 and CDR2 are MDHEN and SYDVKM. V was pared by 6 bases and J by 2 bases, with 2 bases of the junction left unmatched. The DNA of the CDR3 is TGTGCCAGCAGCGGGACAGGGGGCCCCTACGAGCAGTACTTC. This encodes CASSGTGGPYEQYF.

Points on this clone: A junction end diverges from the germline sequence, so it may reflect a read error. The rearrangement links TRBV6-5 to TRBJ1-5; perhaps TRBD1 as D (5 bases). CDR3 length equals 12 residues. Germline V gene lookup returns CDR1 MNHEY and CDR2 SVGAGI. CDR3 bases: TGTGCCAGCAGGGGGATCGAGGGGCCCAAGCATTTT. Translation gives CASRGIEGPKHF.

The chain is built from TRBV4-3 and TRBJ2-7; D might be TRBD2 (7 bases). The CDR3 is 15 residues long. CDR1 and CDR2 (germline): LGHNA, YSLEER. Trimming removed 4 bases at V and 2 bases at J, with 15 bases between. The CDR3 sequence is CASSRTWRGPYEQYF. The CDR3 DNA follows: TGCGCCAGCAGCCGGACCTGGCGGGGGCCCTACGAGCAGTACTTC.